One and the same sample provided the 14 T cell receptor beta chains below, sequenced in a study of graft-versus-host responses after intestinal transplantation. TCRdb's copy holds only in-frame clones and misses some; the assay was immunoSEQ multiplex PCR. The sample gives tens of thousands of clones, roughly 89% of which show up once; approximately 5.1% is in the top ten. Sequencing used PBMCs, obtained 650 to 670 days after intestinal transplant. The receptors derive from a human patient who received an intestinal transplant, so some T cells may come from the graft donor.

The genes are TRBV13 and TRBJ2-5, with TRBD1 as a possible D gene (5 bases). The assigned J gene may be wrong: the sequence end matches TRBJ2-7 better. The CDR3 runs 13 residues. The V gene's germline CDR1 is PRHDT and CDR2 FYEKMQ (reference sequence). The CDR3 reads CATQGLLPYEQYF. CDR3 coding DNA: TGTGCCACCCAGGGTCTCCTTCCCTACGAGCAGTACTTC.

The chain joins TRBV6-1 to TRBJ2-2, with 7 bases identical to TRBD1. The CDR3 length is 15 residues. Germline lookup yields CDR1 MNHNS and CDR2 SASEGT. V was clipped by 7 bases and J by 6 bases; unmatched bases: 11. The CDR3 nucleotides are TGTGCCAGCAAACCCGGGACAGCCTTAGCCGGGGAGCTGTTTTTT. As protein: CASKPGTALAGELFF.

DNA for the CDR3: TGTGCCAGCAGCCCGGACTGGATCTTGAACACCGGGGAGCTGTTTTTT. It codes for CASSPDWILNTGELFF. The rearrangement uses TRBV5-6 and TRBJ2-2; maybe TRBD2 (5 bases). The germline gives CDR1 SGHDT, CDR2 YYEEEE. Between the trimmed V and J ends, which lost 4 bases and 1 base, there was a span of 14 bases. The CDR3 has 16 amino acids.

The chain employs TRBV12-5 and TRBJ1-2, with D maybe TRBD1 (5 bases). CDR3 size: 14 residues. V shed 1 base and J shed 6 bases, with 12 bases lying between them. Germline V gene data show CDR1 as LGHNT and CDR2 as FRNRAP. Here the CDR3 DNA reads TGTGCTAGTGGTTTGGCAGGGAGGTCCGATGGCTACACCTTC. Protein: CASGLAGRSDGYTF.

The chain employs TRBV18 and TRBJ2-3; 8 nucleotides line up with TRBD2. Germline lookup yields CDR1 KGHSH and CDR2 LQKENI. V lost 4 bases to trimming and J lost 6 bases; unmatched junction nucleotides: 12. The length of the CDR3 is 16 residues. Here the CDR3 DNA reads TGTGCCAGCTCACTTAATAGCGGGGCCATTGGGGATACGCAGTATTTT. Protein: CASSLNSGAIGDTQYF.

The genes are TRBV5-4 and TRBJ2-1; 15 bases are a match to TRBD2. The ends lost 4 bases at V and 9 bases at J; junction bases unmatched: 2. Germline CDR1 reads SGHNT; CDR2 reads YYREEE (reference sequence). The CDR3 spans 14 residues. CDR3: CASSTGLAGGEQFF. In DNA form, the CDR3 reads TGTGCCAGCAGCACGGGACTAGCGGGGGGTGAGCAGTTCTTC. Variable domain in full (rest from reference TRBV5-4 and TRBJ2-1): ETGVTQSPTHLIKTRGQQVTLRCSSQSGHNTVSWYQQALGQGPQFIFQYYREEENGRGNFPPRFSGLQFPNYSSELNVNALELDDSALYLCASSTGLAGGEQFFGPGTRLTVL.

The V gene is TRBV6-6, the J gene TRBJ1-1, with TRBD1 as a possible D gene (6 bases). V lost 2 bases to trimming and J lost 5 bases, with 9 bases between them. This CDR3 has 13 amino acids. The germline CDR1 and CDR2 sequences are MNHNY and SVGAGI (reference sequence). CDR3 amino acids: CASSYRGSTEAFF. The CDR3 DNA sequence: TGTGCCAGCAGTTACAGGGGGAGTACTGAAGCTTTCTTT.

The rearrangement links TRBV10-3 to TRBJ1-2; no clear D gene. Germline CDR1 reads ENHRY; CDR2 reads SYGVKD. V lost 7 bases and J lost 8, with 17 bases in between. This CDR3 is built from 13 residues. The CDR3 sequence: CAITEGHPMGYTF. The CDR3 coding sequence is TGTGCCATCACCGAGGGCCATCCGATGGGCTACACCTTC.

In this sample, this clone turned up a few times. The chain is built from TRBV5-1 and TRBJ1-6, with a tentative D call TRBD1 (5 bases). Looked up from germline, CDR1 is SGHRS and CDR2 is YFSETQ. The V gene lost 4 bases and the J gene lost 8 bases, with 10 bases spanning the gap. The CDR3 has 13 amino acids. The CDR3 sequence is CASSLLGDSPLHF. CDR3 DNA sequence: TGCGCCAGCAGCCTTTTGGGGGATTCACCCCTCCACTTT.

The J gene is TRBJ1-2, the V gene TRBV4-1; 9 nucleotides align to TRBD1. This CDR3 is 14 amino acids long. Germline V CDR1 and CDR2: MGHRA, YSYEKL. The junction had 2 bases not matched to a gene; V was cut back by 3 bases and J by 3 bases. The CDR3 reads CASSQGDRDYGYTF. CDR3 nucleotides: TGCGCCAGCAGCCAGGGGGACAGGGACTATGGCTACACCTTC.

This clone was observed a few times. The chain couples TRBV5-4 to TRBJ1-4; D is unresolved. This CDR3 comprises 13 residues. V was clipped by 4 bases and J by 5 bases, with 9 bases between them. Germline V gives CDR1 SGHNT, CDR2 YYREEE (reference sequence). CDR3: CASSQSTNEKLFF. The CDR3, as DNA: TGTGCCAGCAGCCAGAGCACAAATGAAAAACTGTTTTTT.

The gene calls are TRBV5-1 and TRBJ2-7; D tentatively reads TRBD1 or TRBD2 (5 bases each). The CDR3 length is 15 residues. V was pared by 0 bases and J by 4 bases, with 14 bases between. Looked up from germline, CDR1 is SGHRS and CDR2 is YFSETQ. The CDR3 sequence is CASSLALGVQYEQYF. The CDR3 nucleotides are TGCGCCAGCAGCTTGGCCCTGGGGGTGCAATACGAGCAGTACTTC. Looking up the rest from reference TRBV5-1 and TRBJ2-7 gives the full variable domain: KAGVTQTPRYLIKTRGQQVTLSCSPISGHRSVSWYQQTPGQGLQFLFEYFSETQRNKGNFPGRFSGRQFSNSRSEMNVSTLELGDSALYLCASSLALGVQYEQYFGPGTRLTVT.

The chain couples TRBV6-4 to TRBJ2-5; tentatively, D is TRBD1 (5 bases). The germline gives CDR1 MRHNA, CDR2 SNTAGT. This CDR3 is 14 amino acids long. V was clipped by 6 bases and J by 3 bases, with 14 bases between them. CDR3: CASSHGRGEETQYF. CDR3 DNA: TGTGCCAGCAGCCACGGTAGGGGTGAAGAGACCCAGTACTTC.

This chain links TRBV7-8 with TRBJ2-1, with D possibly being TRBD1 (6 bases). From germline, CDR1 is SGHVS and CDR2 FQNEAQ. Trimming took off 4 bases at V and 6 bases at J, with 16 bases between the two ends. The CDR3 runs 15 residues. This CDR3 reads CASSSQGRVGNEQFF. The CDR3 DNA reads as TGTGCCAGCAGCTCACAGGGTCGGGTCGGCAATGAGCAGTTCTTC.